The clone carrying this T cell receptor (beta chain) was seen more than once but under ten times. The antigen is not known. This specimen comes from a study of shared clonotypes between healthy human individuals. The study's findings and limits: The generation probabilities recorded for non-shared clonotypes fell below those of clonotypes shared by all four donors. Researchers sampled blood only, noting tissue repertoires likely differ. The study generally estimated greater richness for naive than memory subsets.

The CDR3 is 13 residues long. V gave up 6 bases and J gave up 4 bases; unmatched junction bases: 4. Germline CDR1 is SEHNR and CDR2 is FQNEAQ (reference sequence). Donors, without exception, were Caucasian adults residing in Nashville, Tennessee. The table came from immunoSEQ multiplex PCR; TCRdb's copy has only in-frame clones and leaves some out. The sample has roughly 2,300,000 clones, under 95% seen once. This chain connects TRBV7-9 to TRBJ1-1; TRBD1 matches 8 bases. Sequenced: naive CD4+ T cells from PBMCs. Subset given: CD45RA+ positively selected. This sequence originates from a man younger than 35 in good health. Some clones in this sample may be carry-over from other donors' samples. The CDR3 is CASRPTGGTEAFF. The CDR3 DNA sequence: TGTGCCAGCAGACCTACAGGGGGCACTGAAGCTTTCTTT.